This TCR beta chain originates from a study of blood T cell repertoires in COVID-19. CDR3 length equals 11 residues. Trimming took 4 bases from V and 9 from J; bases not matched to a gene: 0. Germline V gene data show CDR1 as MNHEY and CDR2 as SVGAGI. Using immunoSEQ multiplex PCR, the repertoire was profiled, and TCRdb retains in-frame clones only, with some absent. The profile shows 100,000 to 110,000 clones, around four fifths of them singletons. J is TRBJ1-5 and V is TRBV6-5, with 7 bases fitting TRBD1. The sequenced material came from peripheral blood. The clonotype was recovered from a man between 65 and 85 years old with active or convalescent COVID-19. This CDR3 is CASSSGGPQHF. The CDR3 coding sequence is TGTGCCAGCAGTTCAGGGGGGCCCCAGCATTTT.